This T cell receptor (beta chain) was identified in a study of T-cell reconstitution after alpha-beta-depleted transplantation in children (dated by TCRdb to 2016 to 2017). With respect to the entire study: The study quantitatively tracked T-cell immune reconstitution after TCRalphabeta/CD19-depleted allogeneic hematopoietic cell transplantation in children using TCR repertoire profiling. The research as a whole found: Over subsequent months, a decline in hyperexpanded clone frequencies was noted, and after one year, T-cell counts and TCRbeta diversity were mostly ascribed to newly produced T cells. The high TCRbeta diversity at day 60 in some patients was ascribed to recipient T cells and intrathymic progenitors that had survived conditioning. The apparently early alphabetaT-cell count recovery about two months after transplant was reportedly dependent on only several hundred rapidly expanded clones derived from non-depleted graft cells.

The library was produced with PCR. For sequencing, an Illumina HiSeq 2500 was employed. TCR library preparation used molecular barcoding, with unique molecular identifiers applied to normalize quantification of the TCRbeta repertoire. The public reads were reprocessed in TCRdb via fastp at Q25 and MiXCR, keeping in-frame beta chains. All rows with the same CDR3 protein become a single entry with the most common DNA and genes. The sample table records around 100,000 distinct CDR3 sequences; 6% to 9% of these occur just once. The top ten hold about 16% of the sample. This clonotype was seen ten or more times. No antigen is known for it. Base qualities are not recorded, but no much larger clone differs from it by a single base. This specimen's treatment or condition label, per the study, means: allogeneic hematopoietic cell transplantation with graft depleted of TCRalphabeta T cells and CD19 B cells. The children who served as transplant recipients had been given grafts of TCRalphabeta/CD19-depleted allogeneic hematopoietic cells.

V is cut by 5 bases and J by 2 bases, and the space between the germline ends is 16 bases. According to the germline V gene, CDR1 reads SGHTA and CDR2 reads FQGNSA. The CDR3 runs 15 amino acids, cysteine and phenylalanine included. The read is trimmed to its CDR3 DNA, 45 bases read in frame from base 1. The receptor chain draws on TRBV7-2 and TRBJ2-7; TRBD1 is perhaps the D gene, given 6 matching bases. The clonotype originates from a boy between 2 and 15 years old with acute lymphoblastic leukemia, due to receive a stem cell transplant. This material consisted of PBMCs, taken before TCRalphabeta/CD19-depleted stem cell transplant. The nucleotide sequence is TGTGCCAGCAGCGGGCTTGACAGGTTCCCCTACGAGCAGTACTTC. Translated, this gives CASSGLDRFPYEQYF.